The T cell receptor (beta chain) described here comes from a study of cytomegalovirus exposure and HLA in healthy donors. V dropped 3 bases and J dropped 3; count of bases not matched to a gene: 6. The CDR3 is 15 amino acids. Germline CDR1 is KGHSH and CDR2 is LQKENI. The PCR contained 60 Vbeta and 13 Jbeta primers. Libraries were prepared by immunoSEQ multiplex PCR; TCRdb keeps only in-frame clonotypes and omits some of them. The data show approximately 100,000 clones, less than 80% seen once. The sequence derives from a man in his sixties in good health and CMV-seronegative. This chain joins TRBV18 and TRBJ1-1; 8 bases map to TRBD1. Sequenced: PBMCs. CDR3 nucleotides: TGTGCCAGCTCACCCCGGACAGGGAGGGACACTGAAGCTTTCTTT. Its translation: CASSPRTGRDTEAFF.